The T cell receptor (beta chain) described here comes from a study of T-cell reconstitution after alpha-beta-depleted transplantation in children. Notes on the study in general: About two months after transplant, alpha-beta T cells reportedly came from several hundred expanded graft clones.

The CDR3 consists of 15 residues. The junction had 0 bases not matched to a gene; V was cut back by 2 bases and J by 0 bases. This clonotype came up many times. What it recognizes is unknown. The TCRbeta library was prepared with unique molecular identifiers. One entry per CDR3 protein, called by TCRdb with MiXCR from the PCR reads. Of around 700,000 distinct CDR3 sequences in the sample, 10% to 15% were seen once. This TCR was sampled from a girl between 2 and 10 years old with congenital amegakaryocytic thrombocytopenia, due to receive a stem cell transplant. The sample here was PBMCs, taken before TCRalphabeta/CD19-depleted stem cell transplant. The rearrangement links TRBV12-3 or TRBV12-4 to TRBJ2-2; 7 bases agree with TRBD1. The CDR3 loop is CASSLRGPNTGELFF. The CDR3 DNA is TGTGCCAGCAGTTTAAGGGGGCCGAACACCGGGGAGCTGTTTTTT.